Sequencing of this TCR beta chain was carried out in a study of blood T cells in healthy people across ages. Overall study findings and caveats: Age brought a roughly linear fall in TCR beta diversity measured per million T cells.

Primed by a sample-barcoded 5' primer and a J-beta primer mix, a second PCR proceeded for roughly 6 to 12 cycles. Every cDNA was tagged by a template-switch adaptor with 12 random nucleotides. Every individual sample yielded 2.5 million or more paired-end reads (each containing CDR3). TCRdb reprocessed the 5' RACE reads via MiXCR and lists one record per CDR3 protein. The sample has about 970,000 distinct CDR3 sequences; roughly 51% are singletons. Each donor was a healthy Caucasian individual from Russia, aged 6 to 90. With regard to this clonotype: The antigen remains undetermined.

The CDR3 is made up of 12 amino acids. Germline loops: CDR1 DFQATT, CDR2 SNEGSKA (reference sequence). Trimming took 4 bases from V and 5 from J, leaving 11 bases between them. The chain combines TRBV20-1 with TRBJ1-1; D remains unclear. This TCR derives from a woman aged 55 to 70 in good health. Material for sequencing was blood. The DNA for the CDR3 is TGCAGTGCTACAGAAGCTAGGACTGAAGCTTTCTTT. It translates to CSATEARTEAFF.